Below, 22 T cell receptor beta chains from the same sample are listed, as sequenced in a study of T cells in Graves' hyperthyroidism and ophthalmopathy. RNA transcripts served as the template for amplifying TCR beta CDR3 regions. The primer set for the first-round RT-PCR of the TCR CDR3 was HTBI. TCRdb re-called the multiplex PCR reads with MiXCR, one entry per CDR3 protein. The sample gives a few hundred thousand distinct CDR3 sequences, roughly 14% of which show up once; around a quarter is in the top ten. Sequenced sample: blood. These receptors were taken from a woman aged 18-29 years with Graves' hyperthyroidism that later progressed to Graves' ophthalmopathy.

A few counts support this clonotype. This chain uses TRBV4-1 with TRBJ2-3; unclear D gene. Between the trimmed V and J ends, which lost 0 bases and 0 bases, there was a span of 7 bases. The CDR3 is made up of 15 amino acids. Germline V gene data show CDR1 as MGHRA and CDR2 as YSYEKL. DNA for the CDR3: TGCGCCAGCAGCCAAGATGCCCCCAGCACAGATACGCAGTATTTT. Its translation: CASSQDAPSTDTQYF.

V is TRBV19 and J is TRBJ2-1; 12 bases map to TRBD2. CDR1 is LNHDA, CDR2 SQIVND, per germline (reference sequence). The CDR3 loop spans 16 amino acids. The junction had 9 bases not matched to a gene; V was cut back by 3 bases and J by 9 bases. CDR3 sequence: CASSMTGLAGGSEQFF. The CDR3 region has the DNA TGTGCCAGTAGTATGACTGGGCTAGCGGGAGGGAGTGAGCAGTTCTTC.

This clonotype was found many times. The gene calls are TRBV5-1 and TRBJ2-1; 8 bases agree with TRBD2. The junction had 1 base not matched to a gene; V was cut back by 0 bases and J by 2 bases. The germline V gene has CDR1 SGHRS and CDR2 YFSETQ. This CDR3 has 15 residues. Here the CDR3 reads CASSLGREAYNEQFF. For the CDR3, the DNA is TGCGCCAGCAGCTTGGGGCGGGAGGCCTACAATGAGCAGTTCTTC.

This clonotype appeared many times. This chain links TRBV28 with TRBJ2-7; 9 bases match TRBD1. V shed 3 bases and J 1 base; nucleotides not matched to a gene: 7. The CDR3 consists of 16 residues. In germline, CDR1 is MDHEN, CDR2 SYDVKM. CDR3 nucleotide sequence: TGTGCCAGCAGTTTCTCCGGGACAGGGATATCCTACGAGCAGTACTTC. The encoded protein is CASSFSGTGISYEQYF.

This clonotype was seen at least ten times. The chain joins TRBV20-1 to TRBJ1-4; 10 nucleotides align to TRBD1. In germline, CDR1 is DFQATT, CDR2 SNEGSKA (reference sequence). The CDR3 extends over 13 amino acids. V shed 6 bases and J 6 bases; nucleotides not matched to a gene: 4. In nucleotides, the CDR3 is TGCAGTGCAACCGGGACAGGGGATGAAAAACTGTTTTTT. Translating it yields CSATGTGDEKLFF.

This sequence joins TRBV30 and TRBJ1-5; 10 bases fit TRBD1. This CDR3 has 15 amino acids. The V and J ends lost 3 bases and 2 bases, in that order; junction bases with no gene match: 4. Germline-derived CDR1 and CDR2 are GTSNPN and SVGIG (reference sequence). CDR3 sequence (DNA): TGTGCCTGGAGAGACGGGACAGGGGGCAATCAGCCCCAGCATTTT. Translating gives CAWRDGTGGNQPQHF.

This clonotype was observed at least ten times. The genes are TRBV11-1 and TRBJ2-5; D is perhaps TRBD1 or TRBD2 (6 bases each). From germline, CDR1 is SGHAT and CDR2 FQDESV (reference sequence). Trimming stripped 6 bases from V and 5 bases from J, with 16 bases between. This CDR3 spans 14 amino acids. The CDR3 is CASSYQGRSETQYF. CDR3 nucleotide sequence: TGTGCCAGCAGTTATCAGGGGAGGAGTGAGACCCAGTACTTC.

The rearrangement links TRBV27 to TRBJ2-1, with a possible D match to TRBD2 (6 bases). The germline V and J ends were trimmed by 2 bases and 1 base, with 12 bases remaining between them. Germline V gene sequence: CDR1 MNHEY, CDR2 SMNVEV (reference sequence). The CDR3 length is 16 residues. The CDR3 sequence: CASSLGGLLSYNEQFF. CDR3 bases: TGTGCCAGCAGTTTAGGGGGACTGTTATCCTACAATGAGCAGTTCTTC.

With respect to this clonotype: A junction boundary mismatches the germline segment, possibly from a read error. In DNA form, the CDR3 reads TGCAGTGCTAGAGATCTTGGGAGGAGCTCCTACGAGCCGTACTTC. Its translation is CSARDLGRSSYEPYF. The rearrangement joins TRBV20-1 to TRBJ2-7; perhaps TRBD2 as D (6 bases). The germline V gene encodes CDR1 DFQATT and CDR2 SNEGSKA (reference sequence). CDR3 length: 15 amino acids.

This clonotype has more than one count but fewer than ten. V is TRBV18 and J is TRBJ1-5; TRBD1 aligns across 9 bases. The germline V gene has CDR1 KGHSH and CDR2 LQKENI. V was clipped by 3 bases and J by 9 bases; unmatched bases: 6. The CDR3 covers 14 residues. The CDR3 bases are TGTGCCAGCTCACCCACAGGGGGCTTGGGGCCCCAGCATTTT. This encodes CASSPTGGLGPQHF. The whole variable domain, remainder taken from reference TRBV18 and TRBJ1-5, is NAGVMQNPRHLVRRRGQEARLRCSPMKGHSHVYWYRQLPEEGLKFMVYLQKENIIDESGMPKERFSAEFPKEGPSILRIQQVVRGDSAAYFCASSPTGGLGPQHFGDGTRLSIL.

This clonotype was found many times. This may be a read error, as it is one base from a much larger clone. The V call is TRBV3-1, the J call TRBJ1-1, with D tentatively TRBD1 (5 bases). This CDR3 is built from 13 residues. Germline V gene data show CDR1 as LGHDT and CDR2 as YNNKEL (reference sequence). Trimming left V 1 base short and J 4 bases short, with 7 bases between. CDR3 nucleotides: TGTGCCAGCAGCCAAGGGGGGATCACTGAAGCTTTCTTT. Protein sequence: CASSQGGITEAFF.

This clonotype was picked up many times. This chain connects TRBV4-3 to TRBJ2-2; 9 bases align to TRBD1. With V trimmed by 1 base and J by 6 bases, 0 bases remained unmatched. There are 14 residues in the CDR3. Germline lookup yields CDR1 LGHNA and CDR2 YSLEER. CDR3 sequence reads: CASSQGTGAGELFF. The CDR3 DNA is TGCGCCAGCAGCCAAGGGACAGGGGCCGGGGAGCTGTTTTTT.

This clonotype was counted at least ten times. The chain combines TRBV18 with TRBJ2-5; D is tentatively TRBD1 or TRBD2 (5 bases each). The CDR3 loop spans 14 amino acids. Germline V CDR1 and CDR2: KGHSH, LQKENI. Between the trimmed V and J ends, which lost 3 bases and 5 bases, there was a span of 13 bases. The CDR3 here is CASSPLGEGETQYF. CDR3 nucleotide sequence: TGTGCCAGCTCACCGCTAGGAGAGGGGGAGACCCAGTACTTC.

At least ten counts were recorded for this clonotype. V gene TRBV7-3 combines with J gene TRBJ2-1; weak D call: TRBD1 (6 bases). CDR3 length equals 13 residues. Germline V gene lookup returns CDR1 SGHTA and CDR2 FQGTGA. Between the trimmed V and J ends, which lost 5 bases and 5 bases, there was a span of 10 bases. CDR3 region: CASSLDSDNEQFF. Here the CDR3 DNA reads TGTGCCAGCAGCCTGGACAGTGACAATGAGCAGTTCTTC.

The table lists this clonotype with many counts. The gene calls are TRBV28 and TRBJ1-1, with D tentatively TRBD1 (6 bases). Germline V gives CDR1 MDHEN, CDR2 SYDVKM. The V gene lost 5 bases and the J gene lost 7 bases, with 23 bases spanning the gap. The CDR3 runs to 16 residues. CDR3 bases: TGTGCCAGCAGTAGGCCCCCAGGGGAGGGGCGGGATGAAGCTTTCTTT. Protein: CASSRPPGEGRDEAFF.

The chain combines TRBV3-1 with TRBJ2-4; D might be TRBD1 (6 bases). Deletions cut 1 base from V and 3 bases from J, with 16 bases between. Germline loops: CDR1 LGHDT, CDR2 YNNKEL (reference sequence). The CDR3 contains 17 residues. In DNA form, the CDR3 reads TGTGCCAGCAGCCAAGCCTCCAGGGGAATTGGCAAAAACATTCAGTACTTC. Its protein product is CASSQASRGIGKNIQYF.

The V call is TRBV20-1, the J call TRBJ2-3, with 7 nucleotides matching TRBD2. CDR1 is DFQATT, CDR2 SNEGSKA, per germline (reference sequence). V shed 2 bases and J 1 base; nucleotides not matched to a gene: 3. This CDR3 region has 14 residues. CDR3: CSARRLAGTDTQYF. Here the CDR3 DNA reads TGCAGTGCTAGACGGCTAGCGGGCACAGATACGCAGTATTTT.

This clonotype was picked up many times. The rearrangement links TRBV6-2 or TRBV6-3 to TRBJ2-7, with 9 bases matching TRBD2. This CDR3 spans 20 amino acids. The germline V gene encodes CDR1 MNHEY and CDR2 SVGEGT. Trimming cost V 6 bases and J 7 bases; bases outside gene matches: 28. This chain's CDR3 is CASSAKEGDIPREGQWEQYF. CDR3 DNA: TGTGCCAGCAGCGCTAAGGAGGGAGATATTCCGCGGGAGGGCCAGTGGGAGCAGTACTTC.

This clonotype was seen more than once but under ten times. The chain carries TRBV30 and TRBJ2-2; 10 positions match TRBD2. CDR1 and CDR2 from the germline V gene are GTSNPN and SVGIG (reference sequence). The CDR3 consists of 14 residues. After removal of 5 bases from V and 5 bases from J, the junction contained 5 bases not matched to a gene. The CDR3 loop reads CAWASGRWTGELFF. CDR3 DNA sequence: TGTGCCTGGGCTAGCGGGAGATGGACCGGGGAGCTGTTTTTT.

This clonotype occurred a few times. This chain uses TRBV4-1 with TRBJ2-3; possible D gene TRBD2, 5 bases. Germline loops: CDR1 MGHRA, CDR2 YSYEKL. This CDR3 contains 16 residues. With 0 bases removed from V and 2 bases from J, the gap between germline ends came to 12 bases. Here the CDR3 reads CASSQDTGLNTDTQYF. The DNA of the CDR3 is TGCGCCAGCAGCCAAGATACCGGACTTAACACAGATACGCAGTATTTT.

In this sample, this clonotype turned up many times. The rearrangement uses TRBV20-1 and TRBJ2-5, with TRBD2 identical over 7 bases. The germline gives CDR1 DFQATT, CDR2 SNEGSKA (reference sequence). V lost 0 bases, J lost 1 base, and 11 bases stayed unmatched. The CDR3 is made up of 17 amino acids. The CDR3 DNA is TGCAGTGCTAGAGATAGCCAGGGAGGGAGGGGCCAAGAGACCCAGTACTTC. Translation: CSARDSQGGRGQETQYF.

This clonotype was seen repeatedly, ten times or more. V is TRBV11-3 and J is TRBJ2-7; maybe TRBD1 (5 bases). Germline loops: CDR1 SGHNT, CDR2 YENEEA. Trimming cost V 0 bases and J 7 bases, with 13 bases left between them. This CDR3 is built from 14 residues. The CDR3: CASSLDGATSEQYF. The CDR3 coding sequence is TGTGCCAGCAGCTTAGATGGGGCCACTTCAGAGCAGTACTTC.